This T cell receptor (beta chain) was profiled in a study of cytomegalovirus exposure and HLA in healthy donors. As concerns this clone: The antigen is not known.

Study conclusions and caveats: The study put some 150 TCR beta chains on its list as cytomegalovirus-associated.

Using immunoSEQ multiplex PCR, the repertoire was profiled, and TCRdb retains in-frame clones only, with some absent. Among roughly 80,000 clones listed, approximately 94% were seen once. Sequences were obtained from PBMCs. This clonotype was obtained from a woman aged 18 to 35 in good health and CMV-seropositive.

The CDR3 protein is CASSAGGNTEAFF. Here the CDR3 DNA reads TGTGCCAGCAGCGCAGGGGGGAACACTGAAGCTTTCTTT. The rearrangement joins TRBV7-3 to TRBJ1-1; the match to TRBD1 covers 7 bases. V shed 5 bases and J 1 base; nucleotides not matched to a gene: 1. Germline CDR1 SGHTA, CDR2 FQGTGA. The CDR3 covers 13 residues.